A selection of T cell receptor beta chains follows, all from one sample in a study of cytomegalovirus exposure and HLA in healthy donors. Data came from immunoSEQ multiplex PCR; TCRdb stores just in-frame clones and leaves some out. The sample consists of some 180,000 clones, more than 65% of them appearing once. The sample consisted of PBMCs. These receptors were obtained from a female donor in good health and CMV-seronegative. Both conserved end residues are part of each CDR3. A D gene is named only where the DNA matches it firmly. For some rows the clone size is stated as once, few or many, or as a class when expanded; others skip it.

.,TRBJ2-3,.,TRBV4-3,TGCGCCAGCAGCCCCAGGGCCTCAAGGGGAAGCGATACGCAGTATTTT,CASSPRASRGSDTQYF
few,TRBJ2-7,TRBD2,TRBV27,TGTGCCAGCACCCTGGCTAGCGGCTACGAGCAGTACTTC,CASTLASGYEQYF
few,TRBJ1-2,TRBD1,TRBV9,TGTGCCAGCAGCGCCGCGGCCCAGGGGGCAGGCTATGGCTACACCTTC,CASSAAAQGAGYGYTF
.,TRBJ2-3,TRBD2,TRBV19,TGTGCCAGTAATTCTGCTAGCGGGAGTTTCACAGATACGCAGTATTTT,CASNSASGSFTDTQYF
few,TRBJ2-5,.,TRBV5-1,TGCGCCAGCAGCTTGGAAGTGAGCAGAGGAGAGACCCAGTACTTC,CASSLEVSRGETQYF
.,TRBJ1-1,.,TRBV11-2,TGTGCCAGCAGCGCCAGGGTGATCACTGAAGCTTTCTTT,CASSARVITEAFF
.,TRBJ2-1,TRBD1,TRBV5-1,TGCGCCAGCAGCTCGTGGGGGACAGGGGCCTCCTACAATGAGCAGTTCTTC,CASSSWGTGASYNEQFF
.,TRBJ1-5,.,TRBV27,TGTGCCAGCAGTTTCCTTGAGGGTAGTCAGCCCCAGCATTTT,CASSFLEGSQPQHF
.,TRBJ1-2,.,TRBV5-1,TGCGCCAGCAGGAGTGACAAAACCTATGGCTACACCTTC,CASRSDKTYGYTF
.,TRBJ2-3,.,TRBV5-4,TGTGCCAGCAGAAAAACAACTAGTGCCCCAGATACGCAGTATTTT,CASRKTTSAPDTQYF
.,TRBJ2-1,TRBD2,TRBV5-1,TGCGCCAGCAGCTGGGGGGGAGACAATGAGCAGTTCTTC,CASSWGGDNEQFF
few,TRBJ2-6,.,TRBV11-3,TGTGCCAGCAGCTTAGATCTGGGCACCGGGGCCAACGTCCTGACTTTC,CASSLDLGTGANVLTF
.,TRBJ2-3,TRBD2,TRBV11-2,TGTGCCAGCAGGTTCGGTGGGCTAGCGGAGGCTACGCAGTATTTT,CASRFGGLAEATQYF
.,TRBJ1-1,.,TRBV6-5,TGTGCCAGCAGTTACGGCAGTTTTGATACTGAAGCTTTCTTT,CASSYGSFDTEAFF
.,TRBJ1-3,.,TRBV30,TGTGCCTGGAGTGCGGGGGGGGGAGGCTCTGGAAACACCATATATTTT,CAWSAGGGGSGNTIYF
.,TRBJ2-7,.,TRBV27,TGTGCCAGCAGTCCGCGGGGTACTTCCTACGAGCAGTACTTC,CASSPRGTSYEQYF
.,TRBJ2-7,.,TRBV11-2,TGTGCCAGCAGCTTAGGGACTTCCTACGAGCAGTACTTC,CASSLGTSYEQYF
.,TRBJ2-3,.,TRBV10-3,TGTGCCATCAGCAGCCGGCGGGATAGCACAGATACGCAGTATTTT,CAISSRRDSTDTQYF
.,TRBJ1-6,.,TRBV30,TGTGCCTGGAGTGTGCCCAATTTGAGCTCCTATAATTCACCCCTCCACTTT,CAWSVPNLSSYNSPLHF
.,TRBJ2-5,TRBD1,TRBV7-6,TGTGCCAGCAGTCGCGGACAGGGTTTGTTAGAGACCCAGTACTTC,CASSRGQGLLETQYF
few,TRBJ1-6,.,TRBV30,TGTGCCTGGAGCCAACAGGGTCCCCTCCACTTT,CAWSQQGPLHF
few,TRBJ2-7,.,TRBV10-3,TGTGCCATCAGTTCCCACTACGAGCAGTACTTC,CAISSHYEQYF
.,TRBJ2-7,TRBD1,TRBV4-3,TGCGCCAGCAGCCATGGGACAGGGGCCTACGAGCAGTACTTC,CASSHGTGAYEQYF
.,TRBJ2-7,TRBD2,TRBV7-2,TGTGCCAGCAGCGCGACTAGCGGGAGTCACGAGCAGTACTTC,CASSATSGSHEQYF
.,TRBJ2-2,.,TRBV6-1,TGTGCCAGCAGTGGAACACAGGGGAGGACCGGGGAGCTGTTTTTT,CASSGTQGRTGELFF
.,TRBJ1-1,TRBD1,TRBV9,TGTGCCAGCAGCCCGAGGCAGGGGGCTGTTGAAATGAACACTGAAGCTTTCTTT,CASSPRQGAVEMNTEAFF
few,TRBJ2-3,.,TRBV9,TGTGCCAGCAGCGTACTAGCGCATAGCACAGATACGCAGTATTTT,CASSVLAHSTDTQYF
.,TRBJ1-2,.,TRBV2,TGTGCCAGCAGTGAAGCGCTGGCAGGACTCTATGGCTACACCTTC,CASSEALAGLYGYTF
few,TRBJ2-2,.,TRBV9,TGTGCCAGCAGCGCCCCTCTCGTCGGGGAGCAAACCGGGGAGCTGTTTTTT,CASSAPLVGEQTGELFF